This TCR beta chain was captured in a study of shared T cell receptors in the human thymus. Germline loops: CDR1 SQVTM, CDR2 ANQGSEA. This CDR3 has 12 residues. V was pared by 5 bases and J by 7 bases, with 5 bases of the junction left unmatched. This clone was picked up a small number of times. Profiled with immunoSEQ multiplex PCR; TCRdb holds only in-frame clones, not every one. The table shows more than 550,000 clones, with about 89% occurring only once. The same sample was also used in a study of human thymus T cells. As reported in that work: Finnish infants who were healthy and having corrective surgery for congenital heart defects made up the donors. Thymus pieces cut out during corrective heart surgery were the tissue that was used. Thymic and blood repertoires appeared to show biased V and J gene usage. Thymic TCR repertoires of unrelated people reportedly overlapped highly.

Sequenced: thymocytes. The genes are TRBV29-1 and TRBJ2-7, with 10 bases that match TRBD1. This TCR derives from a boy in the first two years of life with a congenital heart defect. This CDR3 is CSVRQGAGEQYF. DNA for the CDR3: TGCAGCGTTAGACAGGGGGCGGGGGAGCAGTACTTC.